This T cell receptor (beta chain) was sequenced during a study of T-cell reconstitution after alpha-beta-depleted transplantation in children. The table lists this clonotype with a few counts. Trimming took 2 bases from V and 1 from J; bases not matched to a gene: 7. The germline V gene encodes CDR1 SGHTA and CDR2 FQGTGA. This CDR3 contains 16 residues. A TCRbeta library incorporating unique molecular identifiers was prepared. MiXCR, applied by TCRdb to the PCR reads, yields one record per CDR3 protein. The data hold about 610,000 distinct CDR3 sequences, with over 9.5% observed a single time. The chain is built from TRBV7-3 and TRBJ1-1; 7 bases fit TRBD1. The starting material was PBMCs from the stem cell graft donor, obtained from the stem cell graft. This sequence was found in a human donor who donated a stem cell graft to a child with acute myeloid leukemia. Here the CDR3 reads CASSLGFGTANTEAFF. CDR3 sequence (DNA): TGTGCCAGCAGCTTAGGGTTCGGGACAGCGAACACTGAAGCTTTCTTT. The whole variable domain, filled in from reference TRBV7-3 and TRBJ1-1, reads GAGVSQTPSNKVTEKGKYVELRCDPISGHTALYWYRQSLGQGPEFLIYFQGTGAADDSGLPNDRFFAVRPEGSVSTLKIQRTERGDSAVYLCASSLGFGTANTEAFFGQGTRLTVV.